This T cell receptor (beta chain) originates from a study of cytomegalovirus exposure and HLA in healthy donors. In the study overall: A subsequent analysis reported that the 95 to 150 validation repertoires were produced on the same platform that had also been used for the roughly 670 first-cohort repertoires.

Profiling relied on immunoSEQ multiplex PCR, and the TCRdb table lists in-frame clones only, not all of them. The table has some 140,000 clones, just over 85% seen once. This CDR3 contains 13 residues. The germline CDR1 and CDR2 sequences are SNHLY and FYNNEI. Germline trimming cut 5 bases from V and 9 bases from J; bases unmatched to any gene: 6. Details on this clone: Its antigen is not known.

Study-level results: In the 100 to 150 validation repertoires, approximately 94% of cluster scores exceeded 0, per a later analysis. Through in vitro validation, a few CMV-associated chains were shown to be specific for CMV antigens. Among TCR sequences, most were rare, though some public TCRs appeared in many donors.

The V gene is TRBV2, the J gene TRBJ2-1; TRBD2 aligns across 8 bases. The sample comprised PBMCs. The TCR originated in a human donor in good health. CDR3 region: CASSIPLAGEQFF. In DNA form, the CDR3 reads TGTGCCAGCAGTATTCCCCTAGCGGGTGAGCAGTTCTTC.